This T cell receptor beta chain was sequenced during a study of beta chain features in type 1 diabetes. Notes on the study in general: A greater similarity of naive, central memory and Treg TCRB repertoires was seen among patients than among healthy donors. Type 1 diabetes patients had moderately but significantly shorter TCRB CDR3s in all four CD4+ subsets.

Sequenced material consisted of expressed TCRB transcripts (all of the isolated RNA was reverse transcribed). There were approximately 3.5 million reads on average in the naive, central memory and regulatory T cell samples. Here immunoSEQ multiplex PCR was the method, and the copy in TCRdb shows in-frame clones only, minus some. The sample records some 25,000 clones, roughly 56% being singletons. On this clone itself: Its cognate antigen is unknown.

One heparinised draw, averaging around 120 mL, was taken per donor. The V gene end was trimmed by 5 bases and the J gene end by 6 bases; junction bases not matched to a gene: 10. The CDR3 has 14 residues. Looked up from germline, CDR1 is SGHNT and CDR2 is YENEEA. Material: Tregs from blood. This TCR came from a woman aged 18-29 years with type 1 diabetes. The V gene is TRBV11-3, the J gene TRBJ2-7; 7 bases fit TRBD1. The CDR3 reads CASSVIGTVFEQYV. The CDR3 nucleotides read TGTGCCAGCAGCGTAATTGGGACAGTCTTCGAGCAGTACGTC.